Listed here is a single T cell receptor (beta chain). Its antigen is as yet unknown. The germline V gene encodes CDR1 SEHNR and CDR2 FQNEAQ (reference sequence). The CDR3 extends over 15 amino acids. This sample was taken from a study of monozygotic twins with inflammatory bowel disease. TCRdb reanalyzed the 5' RACE reads, giving one entry per CDR3 protein sequence and no DNA. This sample's table has about 450,000 distinct CDR3 sequences. Overall study findings and caveats: Healthy co-twins had higher TCRbeta inverse Simpson diversity than their IBD twins. Subtypes among T cells remained indistinguishable.

The chain uses TRBV7-9 and TRBJ2-2; TCRdb indicates TRBD1, and absent DNA this call remains unverified. This receptor was taken from a human donor with ulcerative colitis or Crohn's disease, or a healthy co-twin of an affected twin (not recorded which). The material sequenced was blood. The CDR3 spells CASSLGGPNTGELFF.